This note documents a single TCR beta chain sequence. The V gene's germline CDR1 is SGHTA and CDR2 FQGNSA. This CDR3 comprises 14 residues. Trimming pared 2 bases from V and 3 bases from J, leaving 8 bases between. The entry originates in a study of blood T cell repertoires in COVID-19. In the authors' workflow: Amplified reference gene primers provided the basis for estimating nucleated cell counts. Sequencing was performed with immunoSEQ multiplex PCR; in TCRdb, only in-frame clones are kept and a portion is missing. V and J calls and clone size come straight from that table; D and trimming were deduced from the DNA. Among 55,000 to 65,000 clones, around 87% were seen once, and the ten largest hold about 6.3%.

V gene TRBV7-2 combines with J gene TRBJ1-3; D ambiguous. The sequenced sample consisted of peripheral blood. This clonotype originated in a man aged 60 to 75 with active or convalescent COVID-19. The CDR3 nucleotides read TGTGCCAGCAGCTTAAGGGCGGGTGGAAACACCATATATTTT. As protein: CASSLRAGGNTIYF.